This T cell receptor (beta chain) was sequenced during a study of blood T cell repertoires in COVID-19. About the research overall: Both acute and convalescent COVID-19 samples were obtained from the United States, Italy and Spain. The analysed material was cDNA or gDNA that came from T cells, B-cell-depleted T cells, or PBMCs.

Germline-derived CDR1 and CDR2 are MNHEY and SMNVEV (reference sequence). CDR3 length equals 16 residues. V was trimmed by 5 bases and J by 6 bases, leaving 20 bases between them. Source study methods: Researchers report that nucleated cell counts were estimated from reference gene primer amplification. This table comes from immunoSEQ multiplex PCR, and its TCRdb copy is limited to in-frame clones, with some not included. V, J and clone size were drawn from that table, and D and trimming were deduced from the DNA. The table records roughly 230,000 clones, 89% of them present only once. This receptor was taken from a woman between 40 and 50 years old who had recovered from COVID-19. The sequencing sample was made of peripheral blood. The V gene is TRBV27, the J gene TRBJ1-5; D is unresolved. CDR3 sequence reads: CASSPLPSSGGQPQHF. The CDR3 DNA sequence: TGTGCCAGCAGTCCCCTGCCCTCATCTGGCGGTCAGCCCCAGCATTTT.